This T cell receptor beta chain was identified during a study of T cells in Graves' hyperthyroidism and ophthalmopathy. Researchers amplified the TCR beta CDR3 regions from RNA transcripts. TCR CDR3 underwent first-round RT-PCR with the HTBI primer set. TCRdb used MiXCR to reprocess the multiplex PCR reads, holding one entry per CDR3 protein. Found here are roughly 700,000 distinct CDR3 sequences, 12% to 15% of them singletons; the top ten hold about 10%. This clonotype was seen a few times. This clonotype was sampled from a young woman with Graves' hyperthyroidism. Sequencing used blood.

The CDR3 is CASSTILRATGGNEQFF. The CDR3 region has the DNA TGTGCCAGTAGTACCATATTGCGGGCTACCGGGGGCAATGAGCAGTTCTTC. The V gene is TRBV19, the J gene TRBJ2-1, with D possibly TRBD2 on 6 matching bases. The germline CDR1 and CDR2 sequences are LNHDA and SQIVND (reference sequence). V was shortened by 4 bases and J by 6 bases, with 22 bases between the two germline ends. This CDR3 has 17 amino acids.